Listed here are 16 T cell receptor beta chains from one sample, sequenced in a study of cytomegalovirus exposure and HLA in healthy donors. Primers included in the PCR were 60 Vbeta and 13 Jbeta primers. The assay was immunoSEQ multiplex PCR, and TCRdb's table has in-frame clones only and misses some. Among about 120,000 clones, 81% were seen once, and the ten largest hold more than 1.5%. Sequenced sample: PBMCs. These receptor sequences come from a man aged 40-55 years in good health and CMV-seronegative.

The V and J genes are TRBV28 and TRBJ2-4, with 9 bases matching TRBD2. Germline CDR1 and CDR2: MDHEN and SYDVKM. Trimming removed 2 bases from V and 12 bases from J; junction bases left unmatched: 5. The CDR3 is 13 residues long. The CDR3 is CASSLGAGGGQYF. The CDR3 bases are TGTGCCAGCAGTTTAGGAGCGGGAGGCGGTCAGTACTTC.

This rearrangement joins TRBV29-1 to TRBJ2-1, with 9 nucleotides matching TRBD2. The V and J ends lost 4 bases and 6 bases, in that order; junction bases with no gene match: 7. This CDR3 spans 14 amino acids. The germline CDR1 and CDR2 sequences are SQVTM and ANQGSEA. The CDR3 reads CSVGLAAGSNEQFF. DNA of the CDR3: TGCAGCGTTGGACTAGCGGCGGGGTCCAATGAGCAGTTCTTC.

The J gene is TRBJ1-3, the V gene TRBV7-9; D gene ambiguous. CDR1 is SEHNR, CDR2 FQNEAQ, per germline (reference sequence). The CDR3 covers 15 residues. The ends were cut back, 1 base at V and 1 base at J, with 8 bases in the middle. CDR3: CASSLVGGSGNTIYF. CDR3 bases: TGTGCCAGCAGCTTAGTAGGAGGGTCTGGAAACACCATATATTTT.

J is TRBJ1-1 and V is TRBV30, with 10 bases aligning to TRBD1. The V gene's germline CDR1 is GTSNPN and CDR2 SVGIG (reference sequence). With V trimmed by 5 bases and J by 3 bases, 0 bases remained unmatched. The length of the CDR3 is 12 residues. The DNA of the CDR3 is TGTGCCTGGGACAGGGGGCACACTGAAGCTTTCTTT. Its protein is CAWDRGHTEAFF.

J is TRBJ2-1 and V is TRBV28; weak D call: TRBD2 (5 bases). Germline V gene data show CDR1 as MDHEN and CDR2 as SYDVKM. Trimming pared 2 bases from V and 6 bases from J, leaving 14 bases between. The CDR3 runs to 15 residues. As DNA, the CDR3 is TGTGCCAGCAGTTTAACCTCGCCCGGAGGCAATGAGCAGTTCTTC. It yields the protein CASSLTSPGGNEQFF.

The V call is TRBV5-4, the J call TRBJ1-2; 7 positions match TRBD1. Germline CDR1 and CDR2: SGHNT and YYREEE (reference sequence). V shed 5 bases, J shed 4 bases, and the junction held 11 bases outside the gene matches. The CDR3 runs to 15 residues. The CDR3 nucleotides are TGTGCCAGCAGTAGGGACAGTCGGTTCATCTATGGCTACACCTTC. The encoded protein is CASSRDSRFIYGYTF.

Concerning this clone itself: The same CDR3 can be traced to other DNA sequences in this sample. This chain uses TRBV5-4 with TRBJ1-1; 7 bases agree with TRBD1. The germline V gene has CDR1 SGHNT and CDR2 YYREEE (reference sequence). J was trimmed by 0 bases and V by 3 bases; bases with no gene match: 5. The CDR3 runs to 15 residues. In nucleotides, the CDR3 is TGTGCCAGCAGCTCTCCGGGACAGCTGAACACTGAAGCTTTCTTT. Its protein is CASSSPGQLNTEAFF.

Concerning this clone: At one end the junction does not follow the germline gene, possibly because of a read error. The V call is TRBV5-4, the J call TRBJ1-1, with 7 bases aligning to TRBD1. The CDR3 is 14 residues long. Germline V gives CDR1 SGHNT, CDR2 YYREEE (reference sequence). The CDR3 DNA reads TGTGCCAGCAGCCAATTAAACCAGGGGGTTGAAGCTTCCTTT. Translation gives CASSQLNQGVEASF.

This rearrangement joins TRBV6-5 to TRBJ1-5, with D hard to call. This CDR3 region has 13 residues. Trimming cost V 7 bases and J 7 bases, with 14 bases left between them. Germline V gene data show CDR1 as MNHEY and CDR2 as SVGAGI. As DNA, the CDR3 is TGTGCCAGCAAACGAGGATGGAGACAGCCCCAGCATTTT. This sequence encodes CASKRGWRQPQHF.

This sequence joins TRBV27 and TRBJ2-1, with D maybe TRBD1 (5 bases). Trimming removed 10 bases at V and 12 bases at J, with 25 bases between. This CDR3 contains 14 residues. CDR1 and CDR2 from the germline V gene are MNHEY and SMNVEV (reference sequence). Here the CDR3 DNA reads TGTGCCACCCAGCCGGGCCTCAATGAGCAGGGGCAGTTCTTC. Translated: CATQPGLNEQGQFF.

The chain links TRBV5-1 to TRBJ2-7, with 10 bases fitting TRBD2. After removal of 1 base from V and 1 base from J, the junction contained 8 bases not matched to a gene. CDR1 is SGHRS, CDR2 YFSETQ, per germline. The CDR3 is 17 amino acids. The CDR3 protein is CASSLRGTSGKSYEQYF. CDR3 in DNA: TGCGCCAGCAGCTTGAGGGGAACTAGCGGGAAGTCCTACGAGCAGTACTTC. Variable domain in full (rest from reference TRBV5-1 and TRBJ2-7): KAGVTQTPRYLIKTRGQQVTLSCSPISGHRSVSWYQQTPGQGLQFLFEYFSETQRNKGNFPGRFSGRQFSNSRSEMNVSTLELGDSALYLCASSLRGTSGKSYEQYFGPGTRLTVT.

This clone has more than one count but fewer than ten. The chain combines TRBV11-2 with TRBJ1-1; 7 bases are shared with TRBD1. The ends lost 5 bases at V and 5 bases at J; junction bases unmatched: 2. Germline V gene sequence: CDR1 SGHAT, CDR2 FQNNGV. This CDR3 is built from 12 residues. The CDR3 nucleotides read TGTGCCAGCAGCCCACAGGGGACTGAAGCTTTCTTT. Its protein product is CASSPQGTEAFF.

The chain couples TRBV7-9 to TRBJ1-4; the D gene is possibly TRBD1 (5 bases). V was cut by 8 bases and J by 6 bases, with 16 bases left in between. CDR3 size: 14 residues. CDR1 and CDR2 (germline): SEHNR, FQNEAQ (reference sequence). The CDR3 nucleotides are TGTGCCAGCCGCCGGGGAGGGGCAGATGAAAAACTGTTTTTT. It yields the protein CASRRGGADEKLFF.

J is TRBJ2-2 and V is TRBV7-2; D is possibly TRBD2 (6 bases). Germline V gene lookup returns CDR1 SGHTA and CDR2 FQGNSA. Trimming removed 6 bases from V and 1 base from J, with 12 bases in between. The CDR3 spans 15 residues. As DNA, the CDR3 is TGTGCCAGCAGGCCCCCGGGAGTGAACACCGGGGAGCTGTTTTTT. Encoded protein: CASRPPGVNTGELFF.

This clone came up a few times. This chain links TRBV19 with TRBJ1-2, with TRBD1 matching 7 bases. The CDR3 totals 13 residues. V shed 3 bases, J shed 4 bases, and the junction held 2 bases outside the gene matches. Germline loops: CDR1 LNHDA, CDR2 SQIVND (reference sequence). DNA for the CDR3: TGTGCCAGTAGTATGGGACAGATCTATGGCTACACCTTC. This encodes CASSMGQIYGYTF.

The chain is built from TRBV5-6 and TRBJ2-1, with D perhaps matching TRBD1 (6 bases). This CDR3 spans 16 amino acids. V was pared by 0 bases and J by 4 bases, with 14 bases between. The germline V gene encodes CDR1 SGHDT and CDR2 YYEEEE. CDR3 bases: TGTGCCAGCAGCTTGGAGGGCAGGGGCCTATACAATGAGCAGTTCTTC. Protein sequence: CASSLEGRGLYNEQFF.